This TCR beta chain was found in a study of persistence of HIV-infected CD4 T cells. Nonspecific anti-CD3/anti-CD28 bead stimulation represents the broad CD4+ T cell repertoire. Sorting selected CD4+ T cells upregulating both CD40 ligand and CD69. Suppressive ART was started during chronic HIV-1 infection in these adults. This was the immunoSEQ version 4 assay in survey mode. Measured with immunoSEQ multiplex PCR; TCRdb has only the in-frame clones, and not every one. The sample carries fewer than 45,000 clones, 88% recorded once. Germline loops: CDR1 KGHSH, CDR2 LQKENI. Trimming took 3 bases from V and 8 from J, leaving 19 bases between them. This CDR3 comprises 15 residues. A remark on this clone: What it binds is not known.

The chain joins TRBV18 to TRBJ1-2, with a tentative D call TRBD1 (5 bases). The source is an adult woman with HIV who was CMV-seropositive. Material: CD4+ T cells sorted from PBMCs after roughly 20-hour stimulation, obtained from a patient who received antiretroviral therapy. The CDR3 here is CASSPGSERGRGYTF. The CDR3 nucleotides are TGTGCCAGCTCACCTGGTTCCGAGAGGGGAAGGGGCTACACCTTC.